What follows are 32 T cell receptor beta chains derived from one specimen sequenced in a study of control samples from healthy donors and cancer patients. Produced via immunoSEQ multiplex PCR; TCRdb's table is partial and in-frame only. The sample has 150,000 to 200,000 clones, about 93% seen once. Specimen: blood. Receptor source: a woman aged 55-69 years in good health.

V and J are TRBV30 and TRBJ1-2, with 7 positions matching TRBD1. With V trimmed by 5 bases and J by 4 bases, 4 bases remained unmatched. Germline values: CDR1 GTSNPN, CDR2 SVGIG (reference sequence). The length of the CDR3 is 12 residues. For the CDR3, the DNA is TGTGCCTGGGGACGGGACAGCTATGGCTACACCTTC. Residues: CAWGRDSYGYTF.

This chain uses TRBV6-1 with TRBJ2-5; D is possibly TRBD2 (7 bases). The CDR3 consists of 15 residues. Per germline, CDR1 MNHNS and CDR2 SASEGT. Trimming removed 5 bases at V and 4 bases at J, with 17 bases between. The CDR3 region is CASSSHMGGRETQYF. Written as DNA, the CDR3 is TGTGCCAGCAGTTCTCACATGGGGGGGCGAGAGACCCAGTACTTC.

The chain joins TRBV29-1 to TRBJ1-2, with D tentatively TRBD1 (6 bases). This CDR3 has 15 amino acids. V shed 3 bases and J shed 0 bases, with 14 bases lying between them. CDR1 SQVTM and CDR2 ANQGSEA come from the germline V gene. The DNA of the CDR3 is TGCAGCGTTGACCGGGACACCTATACTAACTATGGCTACACCTTC. It is translated as CSVDRDTYTNYGYTF. Drawing the rest from reference TRBV29-1 and TRBJ1-2, the complete variable domain is SAVISQKPSRDICQRGTSLTIQCQVDSQVTMMFWYRQQPGQSLTLIATANQGSEATYESGFVIDKFPISRPNLTFSTLTVSNMSPEDSSIYLCSVDRDTYTNYGYTFGSGTRLTVV.

This rearrangement joins TRBV18 to TRBJ1-4; a possible D gene is TRBD1 (6 bases). CDR3 length equals 15 residues. Trimming left V 1 base short and J 4 bases short, with 10 bases between. Germline V gene sequence: CDR1 KGHSH, CDR2 LQKENI. The CDR3 DNA reads TGTGCCAGCTCACCACAGGAACAGGGTAATGAAAAACTGTTTTTT. Its translation: CASSPQEQGNEKLFF.

The rearrangement links TRBV6-1 to TRBJ1-1, with 12 bases aligning to TRBD1. CDR1 is MNHNS and CDR2 is SASEGT in the germline V gene. The CDR3 is 16 amino acids. J was trimmed by 3 bases and V by 3 bases; bases with no gene match: 5. The CDR3 nucleotides are TGTGCCAGCAGTGATGGGACAGGGGGCGAGTACACTGAAGCTTTCTTT. Its protein product is CASSDGTGGEYTEAFF.

In its sample, this clone was seen once. The chain carries TRBV3-1 (or the pseudogene TRBV3-2) and TRBJ2-1; tentatively, D is TRBD2 (5 bases). This CDR3 has 14 residues. Per the germline V gene, CDR1 is LGHDT and CDR2 is YNNKEL (reference sequence). The V end was cut by 5 bases, the J end by 0 bases, with 8 bases between. The DNA of the CDR3 is TGTGCCAGCAGCATCCGGGACTCCTACAATGAGCAGTTCTTC. Translation gives CASSIRDSYNEQFF.

The rearrangement joins TRBV3-1 (or the pseudogene TRBV3-2) to TRBJ1-2; a weak D match, TRBD1 (5 bases). The germline V gene encodes CDR1 LGHDT and CDR2 YNNKEL (reference sequence). The CDR3 is 12 residues long. V gave up 4 bases and J gave up 5 bases, with 8 bases separating them. CDR3 DNA: TGTGCCAGCAGCCCAGGGTGGTATGGCTACACCTTC. Its protein product is CASSPGWYGYTF.

The rearrangement joins TRBV27 to TRBJ2-7; D is unresolved. The germline gives CDR1 MNHEY, CDR2 SMNVEV (reference sequence). The length of the CDR3 is 16 residues. The V end lost 2 bases, the J end lost 0 bases, and 14 bases lay between the germline ends. This CDR3 reads CASSLIPADRSYEQYF. CDR3 bases: TGTGCCAGCAGTTTAATCCCGGCGGATCGCTCCTACGAGCAGTACTTC.

The rearrangement joins TRBV3-1 (or the pseudogene TRBV3-2) to TRBJ2-2; 7 bases map to TRBD1. This CDR3 spans 18 amino acids. With 0 bases clipped from V and 8 bases from J, the junction kept 15 bases outside the gene matches. Germline V gives CDR1 LGHDT, CDR2 YNNKEL (reference sequence). The chain's CDR3 is CASSQDLGDSGGAGELFF. The CDR3 nucleotides are TGTGCCAGCAGCCAAGATTTAGGGGACAGTGGGGGTGCGGGGGAGCTGTTTTTT.

This chain uses TRBV15 with TRBJ1-2; a weak D match, TRBD1 (6 bases). Per the germline V gene, CDR1 is LNHNV and CDR2 is YYDKDF (reference sequence). CDR3 size: 14 residues. Trimming pared 2 bases from V and 7 bases from J, leaving 14 bases between. CDR3 in amino acids: CATSRKGDQVGYTF. The CDR3 DNA is TGTGCCACCAGCAGAAAGGGGGATCAGGTTGGCTACACCTTC.

The genes are TRBV29-1 and TRBJ1-2, with a tentative D call TRBD1 (5 bases). The germline gives CDR1 SQVTM, CDR2 ANQGSEA. The germline V and J ends were trimmed by 5 bases and 3 bases, with 13 bases remaining between them. The CDR3 runs 13 residues. The chain's CDR3 is CSVQWDGDYGYTF. The CDR3 DNA sequence: TGCAGCGTTCAATGGGACGGAGACTATGGCTACACCTTC.

The genes are TRBV7-9 and TRBJ1-1, with a tentative D call TRBD1 (6 bases). Germline-derived CDR1 and CDR2 are SEHNR and FQNEAQ (reference sequence). V lost 5 bases and J 4 bases, leaving 11 bases between the germline ends. This CDR3 region has 13 residues. CDR3 sequence (DNA): TGTGCCAGCAGCCCTGGACAGCCCACTGAAGCTTTCTTT. Protein: CASSPGQPTEAFF.

This chain connects TRBV2 to TRBJ1-1, with a tentative D call TRBD1 (5 bases). The length of the CDR3 is 13 residues. The ends were cut back, 7 bases at V and 1 base at J, with 10 bases in the middle. CDR1 SNHLY and CDR2 FYNNEI come from the germline V gene. This CDR3 reads CASTGTGNTEAFF. The CDR3 region has the DNA TGTGCCAGCACTGGTACAGGGAACACTGAAGCTTTCTTT.

The chain is built from TRBV24-1 and TRBJ2-2; D call uncertain. This CDR3 spans 16 amino acids. Per germline, CDR1 KGHDR and CDR2 SFDVKD. Trimming pared 2 bases from V and 4 bases from J, leaving 13 bases between. The CDR3 loop reads CATSDSRRLGTGELFF. The CDR3 nucleotides are TGTGCCACCAGTGATTCCCGCCGGTTGGGCACCGGGGAGCTGTTTTTT.

V usage is TRBV14 and J usage is TRBJ1-1; TRBD1 is a possible D gene (5 bases). This CDR3 is 14 amino acids long. The V end lost 0 bases, the J end lost 5 bases, and 10 bases lay between the germline ends. The germline CDR1 and CDR2 sequences are SGHDN and FVKESK. The CDR3, as DNA: TGTGCCAGCAGCCAAGATCTCGGGGGGACTGAAGCTTTCTTT. This codes for CASSQDLGGTEAFF.

The chain recombines TRBV7-2 with TRBJ1-1; D uncertain. The V gene's germline CDR1 is SGHTA and CDR2 FQGNSA. This CDR3 has 13 residues. V shed 2 bases and J shed 1 base, with 5 bases lying between them. The CDR3 DNA is TGTGCCAGCAGCTTAAGGCGGAACACTGAAGCTTTCTTT. As protein: CASSLRRNTEAFF. The full variable domain, its missing parts supplied by reference TRBV7-2 and TRBJ1-1, is GAGVSQSPSNKVTEKGKDVELRCDPISGHTALYWYRQSLGQGLEFLIYFQGNSAPDKSGLPSDRFSAERTGGSVSTLTIQRTQQEDSAVYLCASSLRRNTEAFFGQGTRLTVV.

The chain is built from TRBV10-1 and TRBJ2-5; 7 positions match TRBD1. Trimming removed 2 bases from V and 5 bases from J; junction bases left unmatched: 5. Germline V gene lookup returns CDR1 WNHNN and CDR2 SYGVQD (reference sequence). The CDR3 is made up of 14 amino acids. CDR3 coding DNA: TGCGCCAGCAGTGAGGCAGGGGGTGGTGAGACCCAGTACTTC. Translating it yields CASSEAGGGETQYF.

The rearrangement uses TRBV9 and TRBJ2-6; 12 bases map to TRBD1. Germline loops: CDR1 SGDLS, CDR2 YYNGEE. With 3 bases clipped from V and 4 bases from J, the junction kept 8 bases outside the gene matches. CDR3 length equals 18 residues. This CDR3 reads CASSAAGQGAIGANVLTF. CDR3 nucleotides: TGTGCCAGCAGCGCCGCGGGACAGGGGGCGATCGGGGCCAACGTCCTGACTTTC.

This clone came up once. This chain connects TRBV7-2 to TRBJ1-2; weak D call: TRBD1 (5 bases). The CDR3 has 16 amino acids. Per the germline V gene, CDR1 is SGHTA and CDR2 is FQGNSA. The V end lost 5 bases, the J end lost 4 bases, and 20 bases lay between the germline ends. The CDR3 bases are TGTGCCAGCAGCCCCAGACGGGGGGTTAGCCTCTATGGCTACACCTTC. As protein: CASSPRRGVSLYGYTF.

The chain carries TRBV5-4 and TRBJ1-1; 8 nucleotides line up with TRBD1. Germline V lookup: CDR1 SGHNT, CDR2 YYREEE (reference sequence). This CDR3 contains 15 residues. V was pared by 4 bases and J by 6 bases, with 11 bases of the junction left unmatched. The CDR3 DNA reads TGTGCCAGCAGCCCGAAACGGACAGGGTTCTCTGAAGCTTTCTTT. This codes for CASSPKRTGFSEAFF.

This chain connects TRBV10-3 to TRBJ1-2, with TRBD1 as a possible D gene (5 bases). V shed 0 bases and J shed 4 bases, with 9 bases lying between them. The CDR3 consists of 14 residues. The germline gives CDR1 ENHRY, CDR2 SYGVKD. This CDR3 reads CAISESGGTYGYTF. The CDR3, as DNA: TGTGCCATCAGTGAGTCGGGGGGGACCTATGGCTACACCTTC.

The gene calls are TRBV7-2 and TRBJ1-1; no definite D call. V lost 4 bases and J lost 5, with 11 bases in between. Germline values: CDR1 SGHTA, CDR2 FQGNSA. The CDR3 loop spans 13 amino acids. The CDR3 DNA is TGTGCCAGCAGCTCACACATGGTTACTGAAGCTTTCTTT. As protein: CASSSHMVTEAFF.

The CDR3 loop reads CASSLGSNRGTDTQYF. CDR3 DNA sequence: TGTGCCAGCAGCTTAGGTTCCAATCGTGGCACAGATACGCAGTATTTT. This rearrangement joins TRBV11-2 to TRBJ2-3; D remains ambiguous. CDR3 length: 16 amino acids. The ends were cut back, 1 base at V and 1 base at J, with 12 bases in the middle. Germline assignment: CDR1 SGHAT and CDR2 FQNNGV.

V is TRBV29-1 and J is TRBJ1-2; 7 bases map to TRBD1. Germline-derived CDR1 and CDR2 are SQVTM and ANQGSEA. The CDR3 contains 12 residues. J gave up 5 bases and V 3 bases, and 3 bases lay outside the gene matches. Here the CDR3 reads CSVDQGGYGYTF. The CDR3 nucleotides read TGCAGCGTTGACCAGGGGGGGTATGGCTACACCTTC.

The genes are TRBV6-5 and TRBJ1-5; D is unclear. CDR1 MNHEY and CDR2 SVGAGI come from the germline V gene. The CDR3 sequence is 14 residues long. Trimming cost V 5 bases and J 4 bases, with 12 bases left between them. CDR3 nucleotide sequence: TGTGCCAGCAGTCTTTGGGGAGAGAATCAGCCCCAGCATTTT. Translated, it gives CASSLWGENQPQHF.

The V gene is TRBV6-5, the J gene TRBJ1-1; 9 positions agree with TRBD1. V was pared by 5 bases and J by 1 base, with 5 bases of the junction left unmatched. The length of the CDR3 is 15 residues. Germline V gene sequence: CDR1 MNHEY, CDR2 SVGAGI. The CDR3 loop reads CASSPRQGENTEAFF. In DNA, the CDR3 is TGTGCCAGCAGTCCCCGACAGGGGGAGAACACTGAAGCTTTCTTT.

The chain is built from TRBV9 and TRBJ1-2; D gene uncertain. Trimming left V 0 bases short and J 1 base short, with 10 bases between. The germline V gene has CDR1 SGDLS and CDR2 YYNGEE. The CDR3 runs to 15 residues. The chain's CDR3 is CASSVGAGLNYGYTF. In DNA form, the CDR3 reads TGTGCCAGCAGCGTAGGGGCAGGACTTAACTATGGCTACACCTTC. Variable domain in full (rest from reference TRBV9 and TRBJ1-2): DSGVTQTPKHLITATGQRVTLRCSPRSGDLSVYWYQQSLDQGLQFLIQYYNGEERAKGNILERFSAQQFPDLHSELNLSSLELGDSALYFCASSVGAGLNYGYTFGSGTRLTVV.

The chain couples TRBV15 to TRBJ2-7, with 10 bases lining up with TRBD2. The trim removed 1 base at V and 2 bases at J, leaving 5 bases unmatched. The CDR3 consists of 16 residues. CDR1 and CDR2 (germline): LNHNV, YYDKDF (reference sequence). In nucleotides, the CDR3 is TGTGCCACCAGCAGAGGTAGCGGGGGGCTAACCTACGAGCAGTACTTC. Its protein is CATSRGSGGLTYEQYF.

The gene calls are TRBV19 and TRBJ2-3; D is undetermined. Germline assignment: CDR1 LNHDA and CDR2 SQIVND (reference sequence). Trimming removed 5 bases at V and 1 base at J, with 16 bases between. The CDR3 sequence is 16 residues long. Here the CDR3 DNA reads TGTGCCAGTAGTCCCGGTTTAGGGTGGGGCACAGATACGCAGTATTTT. It specifies CASSPGLGWGTDTQYF.

The chain has TRBV19 and TRBJ1-5; D unclear. Germline values: CDR1 LNHDA, CDR2 SQIVND (reference sequence). The CDR3 totals 16 residues. Trimming pared 8 bases from V and 2 bases from J, leaving 19 bases between. The CDR3 bases are TGTGCCAGTCGGGAACGTTACTCCGCAGGCAATCAGCCCCAGCATTTT. This encodes CASRERYSAGNQPQHF.

The chain links TRBV7-2 to TRBJ2-4; a weak D match, TRBD2 (5 bases). Germline values: CDR1 SGHTA, CDR2 FQGNSA. This CDR3 contains 16 residues. The germline V and J ends were trimmed by 1 base and 0 bases, with 10 bases remaining between them. CDR3 DNA sequence: TGTGCCAGCAGCTTAGTCGGGGATATAGCCAAAAACATTCAGTACTTC. Protein sequence: CASSLVGDIAKNIQYF.

The rearrangement joins TRBV9 to TRBJ1-2; a possible D gene is TRBD1 (5 bases). V lost 4 bases and J 8 bases, leaving 27 bases between the germline ends. The germline CDR1 and CDR2 sequences are SGDLS and YYNGEE. The CDR3 is made up of 17 amino acids. CDR3 bases: TGTGCCAGCAGCCCACAACACGGGGGGATTCCCGATGGAGGCTACACCTTC. This sequence encodes CASSPQHGGIPDGGYTF.